This passage covers 11 T cell receptor beta chains from one sample sequenced in a study of PD-1 blockade in classical Hodgkin lymphoma. Brentuximab vedotin exposure varied, and every patient relapsed after autologous stem cell transplantation. It was by magnetic negative selection that CD4+ T cells were purified from thawed PBMCs. Libraries were prepared by immunoSEQ multiplex PCR; TCRdb keeps only in-frame clonotypes and omits some of them. The sample has approximately 25,000 clones, 60% to 85% seen once. Sequenced here: CD4+ T cells from blood, sampled at baseline. These receptors came from a human donor with classical Hodgkin lymphoma.

In this sample, this clone turned up a few times. J is TRBJ2-2 and V is TRBV9; no clear D gene. Looked up from germline, CDR1 is SGDLS and CDR2 is YYNGEE. CDR3 size: 14 residues. V was clipped by 2 bases and J by 3 bases, with 8 bases between them. The CDR3 coding sequence is TGTGCCAGCAGCGTTTGGGATGACACCGGGGAGCTGTTTTTT. It yields the protein CASSVWDDTGELFF.

V is TRBV29-1 and J is TRBJ2-6, with a possible D match to TRBD1 (5 bases). V lost 5 bases and J lost 0, with 8 bases in between. The CDR3 runs to 14 residues. Germline V gene sequence: CDR1 SQVTM, CDR2 ANQGSEA. CDR3 in DNA: TGCAGCGTTTCAGGGTTCTCTGGGGCCAACGTCCTGACTTTC. Translation gives CSVSGFSGANVLTF.

This CDR3 is CASSQGGWGRADTQYF. The CDR3 DNA sequence: TGTGCCAGCAGCCAAGGAGGTTGGGGGCGCGCAGATACGCAGTATTTT. V and J are TRBV4-2 and TRBJ2-3; D might be TRBD1 (6 bases). The V and J ends lost 1 base and 4 bases respectively, with 15 bases between them. The CDR3 loop spans 16 amino acids. Germline lookup yields CDR1 LGHNA and CDR2 YNFKEQ.

The chain carries TRBV2 and TRBJ2-1; D not resolved. The CDR3 is made up of 12 amino acids. CDR1 SNHLY and CDR2 FYNNEI come from the germline V gene. The ends were cut back, 8 bases at V and 11 bases at J, with 16 bases in the middle. CDR3 sequence reads: CASRRLTIKQFF. As DNA, the CDR3 is TGTGCCAGCCGACGGCTTACAATTAAGCAGTTCTTC.

This chain links TRBV7-2 with TRBJ1-5; D is ambiguous. Trimming removed 1 base from V and 4 bases from J, with 8 bases in between. Germline V gene data show CDR1 as SGHTA and CDR2 as FQGNSA. This CDR3 spans 14 amino acids. CDR3 loop: CASSLGTKNQPQHF. CDR3 coding DNA: TGTGCCAGCAGCTTAGGTACCAAGAATCAGCCCCAGCATTTT.

This chain connects TRBV6-5 to TRBJ2-7; either TRBD1 or TRBD2 may supply D (5 bases each). Germline V lookup: CDR1 MNHEY, CDR2 SVGAGI. There are 15 residues in the CDR3. The V end lost 5 bases, the J end lost 3 bases, and 17 bases lay between the germline ends. The chain's CDR3 is CASSRPGTDFYEQYF. The CDR3 nucleotides are TGTGCCAGCAGTCGCCCCGGGACGGATTTCTACGAGCAGTACTTC.

V and J are TRBV30 and TRBJ2-3; D gene ambiguous. This CDR3 is 13 amino acids long. Per germline, CDR1 GTSNPN and CDR2 SVGIG (reference sequence). V gave up 0 bases and J gave up 0 bases, with 4 bases separating them. The CDR3 spells CAWSVYSTDTQYF. CDR3 nucleotides: TGTGCCTGGAGTGTATACAGCACAGATACGCAGTATTTT. The variable domain in full, completed from reference TRBV30 and TRBJ2-3, reads SQTIHQWPATLVQPVGSPLSLECTVEGTSNPNLYWYRQAAGRGLQLLFYSVGIGQISSEVPQNLSASRPQDRQFILSSKKLLLSDSGFYLCAWSVYSTDTQYFGPGTRLTVL.

The V and J genes are TRBV15 and TRBJ1-6; D call uncertain. Trimming shortened V by 0 bases and J by 11 bases, and 11 bases separated the two germline ends. CDR3 length: 14 residues. Per the germline V gene, CDR1 is LNHNV and CDR2 is YYDKDF (reference sequence). DNA of the CDR3: TGTGCCACCAGCAGAGACCCGGATAAGCCACCCCTCCACTTT. Protein: CATSRDPDKPPLHF.

V gene TRBV11-3 combines with J gene TRBJ2-2, with D perhaps matching TRBD1 (5 bases). The CDR3 spans 14 residues. V lost 1 base to trimming and J lost 5 bases, with 8 bases between them. Germline CDR1 reads SGHNT; CDR2 reads YENEEA. DNA of the CDR3: TGTGCCAGCAGCTTAGGTCAGGGAACCGGGGAGCTGTTTTTT. This encodes CASSLGQGTGELFF.

The chain's CDR3 is CASSSPGQKPNYGYTF. CDR3 nucleotides: TGTGCCAGCAGCTCTCCGGGACAAAAACCTAACTATGGCTACACCTTC. The genes are TRBV7-2 and TRBJ1-2; D is possibly TRBD1 (6 bases). CDR1 is SGHTA and CDR2 is FQGNSA in the germline V gene. The V end was cut by 4 bases, the J end by 0 bases, with 15 bases between. CDR3 length: 16 amino acids. The variable domain in full, completed from reference TRBV7-2 and TRBJ1-2, reads GAGVSQSPSNKVTEKGKDVELRCDPISGHTALYWYRQSLGQGLEFLIYFQGNSAPDKSGLPSDRFSAERTGGSVSTLTIQRTQQEDSAVYLCASSSPGQKPNYGYTFGSGTRLTVV.

This clone has only one observation. CDR3 nucleotide sequence: TGTGCCAGTAGTCAGACTAGCGGGGGATACAATGAGCAGTTCTTC. Translation gives CASSQTSGGYNEQFF. The V call is TRBV19, the J call TRBJ2-1; TRBD2 agrees at 12 bases. Trimming at V came to 5 bases and at J to 4 bases, leaving 3 bases not matched to a gene. The length of the CDR3 is 15 residues. Per the germline V gene, CDR1 is LNHDA and CDR2 is SQIVND (reference sequence).